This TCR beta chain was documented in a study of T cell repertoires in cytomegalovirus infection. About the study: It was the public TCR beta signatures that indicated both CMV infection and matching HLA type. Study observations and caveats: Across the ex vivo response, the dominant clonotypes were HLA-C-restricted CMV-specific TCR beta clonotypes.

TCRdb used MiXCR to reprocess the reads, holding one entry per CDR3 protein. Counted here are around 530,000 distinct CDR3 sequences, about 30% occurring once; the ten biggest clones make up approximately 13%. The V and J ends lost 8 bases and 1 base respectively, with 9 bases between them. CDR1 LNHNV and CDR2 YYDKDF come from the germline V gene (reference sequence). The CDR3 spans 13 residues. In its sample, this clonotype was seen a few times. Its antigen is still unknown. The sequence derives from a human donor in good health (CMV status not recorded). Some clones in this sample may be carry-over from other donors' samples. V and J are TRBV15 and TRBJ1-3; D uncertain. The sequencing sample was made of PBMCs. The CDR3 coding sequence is TGTGCCACCGGCGGAGGATCTGGAAACACCATATATTTT. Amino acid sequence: CATGGGSGNTIYF.